The T cell receptor beta chain described here comes from a study of blood T cell repertoires in COVID-19. Study in general: Sites across the United States, Italy and Spain contributed samples from acute and convalescent COVID-19.

Repertoires were generated with immunoSEQ multiplex PCR, while TCRdb's copy carries only in-frame clones and drops some. The sample lists around 81,000 clones, roughly 90% occurring once. The clonotype was recovered from a man in his 70s with acute or convalescent COVID-19. The sequencing input was peripheral blood.

CDR3 in DNA: TGCAGCGTTGAAGGGTCAAAATCAGGTACGCAGTATTTT. Amino acid sequence: CSVEGSKSGTQYF. The chain carries TRBV29-1 and TRBJ2-3; D remains unclear. Germline-derived CDR1 and CDR2 are SQVTM and ANQGSEA. V was clipped by 1 base and J by 8 bases, with 13 bases between them. This CDR3 has 13 residues.